This T cell receptor (beta chain) was captured in a study of blood T cell repertoires in COVID-19. Study details: Samples came from the United States, Italy and Spain, spanning acute and convalescent COVID-19. In each case, the material was cDNA or gDNA derived from T cells, B-cell-depleted T cells, or PBMCs.

Per the study methods: Reference gene primer amplification in the assay estimated nucleated cell counts. Method: immunoSEQ multiplex PCR; TCRdb's copy keeps in-frame clones and lacks some. V, J and clone size reflect that table, while D and trimming were determined from the DNA. The repertoire consists of about 220,000 clones, with 83% occurring once and the leading ten covering roughly 2.7%. Germline lookup yields CDR1 SGHRS and CDR2 YFSETQ. CDR3 length equals 14 residues. The V end lost 6 bases, the J end lost 5 bases, and 17 bases lay between the germline ends. This TCR was recovered from a woman between 40 and 50 years old with active or convalescent COVID-19. What was sequenced was peripheral blood. The chain carries TRBV5-1 and TRBJ2-5; the D gene is possibly TRBD2 (6 bases). The CDR3 DNA follows: TGCGCCAGCACCATTGGGGGGACCGGTGAGACCCAGTACTTC. This translates into CASTIGGTGETQYF.